This T cell receptor (beta chain) was retrieved from a study of blood T cell repertoires in COVID-19. Study in general: The cDNA or gDNA used as material had been derived from T cells, B-cell-depleted T cells, or PBMCs.

Sequenced by immunoSEQ multiplex PCR; TCRdb stores in-frame clones only, minus some. The data contain under 100,000 clones, about 87% of them seen just once; the ten biggest clones take up approximately 18%. Trimming cost V 5 bases and J 3 bases, with 16 bases left between them. The CDR3 has 15 amino acids. Per the germline V gene, CDR1 is SGHTA and CDR2 is FQGTGA. The rearrangement uses TRBV7-3 and TRBJ1-2; weak D call: TRBD1 (6 bases). This TCR was sampled from a human donor in a cohort sampled during active COVID-19. The sample taken for sequencing was peripheral blood. The CDR3 protein is CASSPQNEGDYGYTF. The CDR3 DNA follows: TGTGCCAGCAGCCCACAGAATGAGGGGGACTATGGCTACACCTTC.